This T cell receptor beta chain appears in the sequencing data of a study of OX40 agonist ivuxolimab in advanced cancers. This CDR3 is built from 13 residues. After removal of 1 base from V and 8 bases from J, the junction contained 3 bases not matched to a gene. Germline CDR1 reads MDHEN; CDR2 reads SYDVKM. Method: immunoSEQ multiplex PCR; TCRdb's copy keeps in-frame clones and lacks some. Of roughly 50,000 clones in the sample, approximately 84% were seen once. This material consisted of CD4+ or CD8+ T cells sorted from blood, taken in a trial of the OX40 agonist ivuxolimab. This TCR was sampled from an adult with an advanced solid tumor such as melanoma, head and neck, liver or kidney cancer. The V and J genes are TRBV28 and TRBJ2-3; TRBD2 matches 7 bases. As DNA, the CDR3 is TGTGCCAGCAGTTTATCGGGGGGACGTACGCAGTATTTT. Protein product: CASSLSGGRTQYF. Variable domain in full (rest from reference TRBV28 and TRBJ2-3): DVKVTQSSRYLVKRTGEKVFLECVQDMDHENMFWYRQDPGLGLRLIYFSYDVKMKEKGDIPEGYSVSREKKERFSLILESASTNQTSMYLCASSLSGGRTQYFGPGTRLTVL.